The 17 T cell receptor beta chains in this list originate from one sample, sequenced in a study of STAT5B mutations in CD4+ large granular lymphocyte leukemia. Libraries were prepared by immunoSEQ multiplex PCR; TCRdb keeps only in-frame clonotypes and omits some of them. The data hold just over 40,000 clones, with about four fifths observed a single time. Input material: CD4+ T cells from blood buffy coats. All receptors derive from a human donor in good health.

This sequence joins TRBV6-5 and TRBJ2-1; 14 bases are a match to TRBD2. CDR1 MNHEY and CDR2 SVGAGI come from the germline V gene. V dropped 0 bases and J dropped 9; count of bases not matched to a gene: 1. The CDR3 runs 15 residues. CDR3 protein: CASSYSTSGGVEQFF. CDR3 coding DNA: TGTGCCAGCAGTTACTCGACTAGCGGGGGGGTTGAGCAGTTCTTC.

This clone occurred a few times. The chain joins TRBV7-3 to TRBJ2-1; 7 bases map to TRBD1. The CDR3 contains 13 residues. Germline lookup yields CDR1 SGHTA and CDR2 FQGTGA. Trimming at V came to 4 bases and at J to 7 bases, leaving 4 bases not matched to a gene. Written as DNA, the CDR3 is TGTGCCAGCAGCTCCTCAGGGGGAAATGAGCAGTTCTTC. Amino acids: CASSSSGGNEQFF.

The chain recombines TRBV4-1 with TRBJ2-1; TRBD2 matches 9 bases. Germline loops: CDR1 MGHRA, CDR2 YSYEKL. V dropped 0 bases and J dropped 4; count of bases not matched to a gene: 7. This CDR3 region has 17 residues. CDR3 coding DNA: TGCGCCAGCAGCCAAGATCCTAGCGGGACCCTTTACAATGAGCAGTTCTTC. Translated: CASSQDPSGTLYNEQFF.

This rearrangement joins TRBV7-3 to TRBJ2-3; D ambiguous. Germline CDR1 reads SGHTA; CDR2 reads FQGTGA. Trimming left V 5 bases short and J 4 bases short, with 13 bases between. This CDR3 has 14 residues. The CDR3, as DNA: TGTGCCAGCAGCGCTAATTCCGCCCCAGATACGCAGTATTTT. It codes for CASSANSAPDTQYF.

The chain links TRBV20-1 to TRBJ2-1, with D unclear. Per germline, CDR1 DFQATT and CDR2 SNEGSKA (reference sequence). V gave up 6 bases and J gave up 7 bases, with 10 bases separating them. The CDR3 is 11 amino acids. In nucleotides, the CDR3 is TGCAGTGCCAGTATAAGGAATGAGCAGTTCTTC. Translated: CSASIRNEQFF.

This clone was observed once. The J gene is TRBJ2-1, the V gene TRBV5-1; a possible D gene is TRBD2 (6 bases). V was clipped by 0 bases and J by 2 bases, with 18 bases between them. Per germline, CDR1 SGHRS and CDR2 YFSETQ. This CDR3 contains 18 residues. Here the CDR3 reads CASSLVFSGNQPYNEQFF. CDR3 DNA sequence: TGCGCCAGCAGCTTGGTTTTTAGCGGTAATCAACCCTACAATGAGCAGTTCTTC.

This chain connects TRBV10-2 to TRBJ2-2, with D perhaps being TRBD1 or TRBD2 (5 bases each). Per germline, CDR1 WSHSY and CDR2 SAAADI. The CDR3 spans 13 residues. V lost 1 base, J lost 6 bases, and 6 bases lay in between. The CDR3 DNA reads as TGCGCCAGCAGTGAGTGGGACCCCGGGGAGCTGTTTTTT. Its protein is CASSEWDPGELFF.

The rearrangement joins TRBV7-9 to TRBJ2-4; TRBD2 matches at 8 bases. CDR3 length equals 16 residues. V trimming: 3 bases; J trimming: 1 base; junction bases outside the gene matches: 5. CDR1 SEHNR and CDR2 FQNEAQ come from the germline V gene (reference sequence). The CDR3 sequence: CASSLGLEGAKNIQYF. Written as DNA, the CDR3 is TGTGCCAGCAGCTTGGGACTAGAAGGCGCCAAAAACATTCAGTACTTC.

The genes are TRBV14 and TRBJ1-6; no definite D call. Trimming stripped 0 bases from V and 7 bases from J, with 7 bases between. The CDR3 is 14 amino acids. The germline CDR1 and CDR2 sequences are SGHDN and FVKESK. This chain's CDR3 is CASSQEHRNSPLHF. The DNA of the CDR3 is TGTGCCAGCAGCCAAGAGCACAGAAATTCACCCCTCCACTTT.

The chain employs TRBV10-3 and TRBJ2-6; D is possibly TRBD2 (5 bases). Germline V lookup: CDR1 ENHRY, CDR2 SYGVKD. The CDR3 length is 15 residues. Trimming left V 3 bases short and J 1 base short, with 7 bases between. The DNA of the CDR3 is TGTGCCATCAGTGACTCGGGGTCTGGGGCCAACGTCCTGACTTTC. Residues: CAISDSGSGANVLTF.

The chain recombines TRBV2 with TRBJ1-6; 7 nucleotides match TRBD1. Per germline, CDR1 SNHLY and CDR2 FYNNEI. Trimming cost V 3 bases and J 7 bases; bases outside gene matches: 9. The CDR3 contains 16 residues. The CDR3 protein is CASSERRGLYNSPLHF. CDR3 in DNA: TGTGCCAGCAGTGAGAGGAGGGGGCTCTACAATTCACCCCTCCACTTT.

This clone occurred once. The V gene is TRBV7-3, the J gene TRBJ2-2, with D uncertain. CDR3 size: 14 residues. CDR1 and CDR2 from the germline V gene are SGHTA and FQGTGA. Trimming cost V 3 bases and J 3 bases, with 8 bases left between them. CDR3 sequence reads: CASSLQGYTGELFF. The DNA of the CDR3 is TGTGCCAGCAGCTTGCAAGGGTACACCGGGGAGCTGTTTTTT.

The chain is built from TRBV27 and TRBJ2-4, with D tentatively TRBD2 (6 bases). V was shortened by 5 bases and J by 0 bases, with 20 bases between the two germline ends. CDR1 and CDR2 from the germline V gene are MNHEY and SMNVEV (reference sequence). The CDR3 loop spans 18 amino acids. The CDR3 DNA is TGTGCCAGCAGTAGACAAGGAGGGGCGGGTGGAGCCAAAAACATTCAGTACTTC. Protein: CASSRQGGAGGAKNIQYF.

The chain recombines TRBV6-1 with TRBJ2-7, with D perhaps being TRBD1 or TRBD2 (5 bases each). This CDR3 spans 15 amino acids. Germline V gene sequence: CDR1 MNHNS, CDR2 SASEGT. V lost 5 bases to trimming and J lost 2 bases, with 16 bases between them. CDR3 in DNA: TGTGCCAGCAGTACGACGCAGGGACCCCCCTACGAGCAGTACTTC. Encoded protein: CASSTTQGPPYEQYF.

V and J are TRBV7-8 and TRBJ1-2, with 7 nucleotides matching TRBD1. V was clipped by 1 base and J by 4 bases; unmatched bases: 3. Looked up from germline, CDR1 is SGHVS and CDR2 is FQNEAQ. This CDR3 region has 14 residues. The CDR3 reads CASSLGQGIYGYTF. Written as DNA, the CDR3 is TGTGCCAGCAGCTTAGGACAGGGAATCTATGGCTACACCTTC.

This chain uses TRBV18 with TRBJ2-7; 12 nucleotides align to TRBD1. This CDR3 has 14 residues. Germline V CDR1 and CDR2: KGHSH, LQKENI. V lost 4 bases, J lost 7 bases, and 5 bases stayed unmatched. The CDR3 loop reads CASSLGQGAHEQYF. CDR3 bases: TGTGCCAGCTCACTGGGACAGGGGGCTCATGAGCAGTACTTC.

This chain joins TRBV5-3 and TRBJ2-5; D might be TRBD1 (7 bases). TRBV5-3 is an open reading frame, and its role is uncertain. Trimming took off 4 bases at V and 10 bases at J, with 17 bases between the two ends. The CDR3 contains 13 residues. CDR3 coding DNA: TGTGCCAGAAGCGGAACACAGGGGAGGAACCAGTACTTC. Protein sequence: CARSGTQGRNQYF.